These 30 T cell receptor beta chains were all obtained from the same sample, sequenced in a study of T cell responses to AZD1222 COVID-19 vaccine. This table comes from immunoSEQ multiplex PCR, and its TCRdb copy is limited to in-frame clones, with some not included. The sample carries about 150,000 clones, 88% recorded once. The specimen was peripheral blood, collected on day 0 of AZD1222 vaccination. These receptors all come from an adult in good health.

The chain joins TRBV21-1 to TRBJ1-5; no check of the table's D call, TRBD1, against the DNA was made. TRBV21-1 is a recognized pseudogene. The CDR3 consists of 15 residues. The CDR3 reads CASRGQGACNQPQHF. CDR3 bases: TGTGCCAGCAGGGGACAGGGGGCTTGCAATCAGCCCCAGCATTTT.

V gene TRBV5-1 combines with J gene TRBJ2-1; 7 bases line up with TRBD2. CDR3 size: 14 residues. Germline V gene sequence: CDR1 SGHRS, CDR2 YFSETQ. Trimming took 0 bases from V and 5 from J; bases not matched to a gene: 2. In DNA, the CDR3 is TGCGCCAGCAGCTTGGGGGACTACAACAATGAGCAGTTCTTC. This translates into CASSLGDYNNEQFF.

This clone has a handful of counts. The CDR3: CASSLGSGQNTEAFF. DNA for the CDR3: TGTGCCAGCAGCTTAGGATCAGGCCAGAACACTGAAGCTTTCTTT. The chain combines TRBV11-2 with TRBJ1-1; no clear D. Trimming stripped 1 base from V and 1 base from J, with 10 bases between. Germline V gene lookup returns CDR1 SGHAT and CDR2 FQNNGV. The CDR3 runs 15 residues.

V usage is TRBV7-3 and J usage is TRBJ2-3; D gene uncertain. This CDR3 has 14 amino acids. CDR1 and CDR2 (germline): SGHTA, FQGTGA. The germline V and J ends were trimmed by 5 bases and 6 bases, with 15 bases remaining between them. CDR3 sequence: CASSMSAGGDTQYF. The CDR3 coding sequence is TGTGCCAGCAGCATGTCCGCTGGTGGGGATACGCAGTATTTT.

The chain is built from TRBV18 and TRBJ1-3; no firm D call. Germline loops: CDR1 KGHSH, CDR2 LQKENI. Trimming shortened V by 4 bases and J by 8 bases, and 15 bases separated the two germline ends. The CDR3 loop spans 14 amino acids. The CDR3 DNA follows: TGTGCCAGCTCACGGGAAAGAACCGCCGACACCATATATTTT. As protein: CASSRERTADTIYF.

The chain uses TRBV2 and TRBJ1-2, with D maybe TRBD1 (6 bases). Germline lookup yields CDR1 SNHLY and CDR2 FYNNEI. The CDR3 is made up of 14 amino acids. Trimming pared 3 bases from V and 7 bases from J, leaving 15 bases between. CDR3 DNA: TGTGCCAGCAGTGAGTCACAGGGATATTCTGGCTACACCTTC. Protein: CASSESQGYSGYTF.

The V and J genes are TRBV11-1 and TRBJ2-5; 11 bases agree with TRBD1. CDR1 is SGHAT and CDR2 is FQDESV in the germline V gene (reference sequence). This CDR3 spans 14 amino acids. V dropped 5 bases and J dropped 3; count of bases not matched to a gene: 2. The CDR3 spells CASSRTGGEETQYF. The CDR3, as DNA: TGTGCCAGCAGCAGGACAGGGGGCGAAGAGACCCAGTACTTC.

This clone was recorded only once. The chain combines TRBV6-5 with TRBJ1-2; the D is unclear. Germline loops: CDR1 MNHEY, CDR2 SVGAGI. This CDR3 is built from 15 residues. V was pared by 2 bases and J by 1 base, with 11 bases between. The CDR3 region is CASSYTFKGNYGYTF. The CDR3 DNA reads as TGTGCCAGCAGTTACACCTTCAAGGGTAACTATGGCTACACCTTC.

The V and J genes are TRBV9 and TRBJ1-4; 9 bases fit TRBD1. This CDR3 has 15 residues. V dropped 0 bases and J dropped 5; count of bases not matched to a gene: 2. The germline V gene encodes CDR1 SGDLS and CDR2 YYNGEE. The CDR3, as DNA: TGTGCCAGCAGCGTAGCTACAGGGGGCAATGAAAAACTGTTTTTT. It specifies CASSVATGGNEKLFF.

The genes are TRBV4-3 and TRBJ1-6; D is possibly TRBD1 (5 bases). The germline V and J ends were trimmed by 2 bases and 7 bases, with 12 bases remaining between them. Per germline, CDR1 LGHNA and CDR2 YSLEER. The CDR3 has 15 amino acids. The CDR3 loop is CASSQQGRTNSPLHF. The CDR3 DNA sequence: TGCGCCAGCAGCCAACAGGGACGTACGAATTCACCCCTCCACTTT.

The chain uses TRBV27 and TRBJ1-1, with 7 bases that match TRBD1. With V trimmed by 6 bases and J by 3 bases, 4 bases remained unmatched. The CDR3 totals 13 residues. Germline V gene lookup returns CDR1 MNHEY and CDR2 SMNVEV (reference sequence). CDR3 coding DNA: TGTGCCAGCAGCCAAACAGGGGACACTGAAGCTTTCTTT. Its translation: CASSQTGDTEAFF.

This clone was seen once. This sequence joins TRBV29-1 and TRBJ2-2; perhaps D is TRBD1 or TRBD2 (5 bases each). V was trimmed by 2 bases and J by 0 bases, leaving 10 bases between them. The CDR3 totals 15 residues. In germline, CDR1 is SQVTM, CDR2 ANQGSEA. CDR3: CSVEPRDANTGELFF. The CDR3 bases are TGCAGCGTTGAACCCCGGGACGCGAACACCGGGGAGCTGTTTTTT.

The chain joins TRBV28 to TRBJ1-5, with 12 nucleotides matching TRBD1. Germline-derived CDR1 and CDR2 are MDHEN and SYDVKM. The CDR3 has 17 residues. Losses at the gene ends were 6 bases for V and 7 bases for J; bases not matched to a gene: 13. The CDR3: CASSFTSGQGARQPQHF. The CDR3, as DNA: TGTGCCAGCAGCTTTACTTCGGGACAGGGGGCCAGGCAGCCCCAGCATTTT.

In its sample, this clone was seen many times. The V call is TRBV5-5, the J call TRBJ1-2; 7 nucleotides agree with TRBD1. The length of the CDR3 is 16 residues. V gave up 4 bases and J gave up 4 bases; unmatched junction bases: 13. The germline CDR1 and CDR2 sequences are SGHKS and YYEKEE (reference sequence). The CDR3 loop is CASSGQAGGLVYGYTF. Here the CDR3 DNA reads TGTGCCAGCAGCGGGCAGGCAGGGGGTCTCGTCTATGGCTACACCTTC.

The gene calls are TRBV10-3 and TRBJ2-7, with 10 positions matching TRBD1. V shed 4 bases and J 3 bases; nucleotides not matched to a gene: 6. CDR1 is ENHRY and CDR2 is SYGVKD in the germline V gene. The CDR3 contains 15 residues. CDR3 amino acids: CAISGIRTGGYEQYF. In nucleotides, the CDR3 is TGTGCCATCAGTGGAATTCGGACAGGGGGCTACGAGCAGTACTTC.

The V call is TRBV7-2, the J call TRBJ2-3, with TRBD1 matching over 9 bases. Unmatched junction bases numbered 9, after V lost 4 bases and J lost 4 bases. Germline loops: CDR1 SGHTA, CDR2 FQGNSA. The CDR3 has 16 residues. The CDR3: CASSSQRDRVADTQYF. CDR3 sequence (DNA): TGTGCCAGCAGCTCCCAGAGGGACAGGGTCGCAGATACGCAGTATTTT.

The CDR3 coding sequence is TGTGCCAGTAGAATACAGAGATCCTCCTACAATGAGCAGTTCTTC. This sequence encodes CASRIQRSSYNEQFF. The V call is TRBV19, the J call TRBJ2-1; D is ambiguous. Trimming took 6 bases from V and 0 from J, leaving 12 bases between them. Germline V lookup: CDR1 LNHDA, CDR2 SQIVND (reference sequence). CDR3 length equals 15 residues. The variable domain in full, completed from reference TRBV19 and TRBJ2-1, reads DGGITQSPKYLFRKEGQNVTLSCEQNLNHDAMYWYRQDPGQGLRLIYYSQIVNDFQKGDIAEGYSVSREKKESFPLTVTSAQKNPTAFYLCASRIQRSSYNEQFFGPGTRLTVL.

The CDR3 bases are TGTGCCAGCAGCCATTTAGGGAACACTGAAGCTTTCTTT. Translated: CASSHLGNTEAFF. The chain couples TRBV3-1 (or the pseudogene TRBV3-2) to TRBJ1-1; D uncertain. Germline V gene sequence: CDR1 LGHDT, CDR2 YNNKEL (reference sequence). Trimming left V 3 bases short and J 1 base short, with 6 bases between. The CDR3 is 13 amino acids.

This sequence joins TRBV19 and TRBJ1-1; weak D call: TRBD1 (5 bases). The CDR3 is made up of 15 amino acids. V lost 5 bases, J lost 1 base, and 14 bases lay in between. Germline-derived CDR1 and CDR2 are LNHDA and SQIVND (reference sequence). CDR3 protein: CASSAGHVANTEAFF. The CDR3 DNA follows: TGTGCCAGTAGTGCCGGACACGTCGCGAACACTGAAGCTTTCTTT.

By its share, this clone is medium-sized. The rearrangement links TRBV5-1 to TRBJ1-2, with TRBD1 as a possible D gene (5 bases). This CDR3 is built from 11 residues. CDR1 and CDR2 from the germline V gene are SGHRS and YFSETQ. Trimming cost V 9 bases and J 4 bases, with 10 bases left between them. CDR3 sequence reads: CATPGSYGYTF. CDR3 nucleotide sequence: TGCGCCACCCCAGGGAGCTATGGCTACACCTTC.

This clone came up once. This sequence joins TRBV9 and TRBJ2-5, with 7 positions matching TRBD1. Germline loops: CDR1 SGDLS, CDR2 YYNGEE. The CDR3 spans 15 residues. J gave up 1 base and V 0 bases, and 3 bases lay outside the gene matches. The CDR3 nucleotides read TGTGCCAGCAGCGTAGAGTCAGGGGGCCAAGAGACCCAGTACTTC. Translated, it gives CASSVESGGQETQYF.

J is TRBJ1-5 and V is TRBV11-2, with unresolved D. The CDR3 contains 15 residues. Germline values: CDR1 SGHAT, CDR2 FQNNGV. Deletions cut 0 bases from V and 3 bases from J, with 9 bases between. CDR3 loop: CASSLDQHTNQPQHF. In nucleotides, the CDR3 is TGTGCCAGCAGCTTAGATCAGCATACCAATCAGCCCCAGCATTTT.

The rearrangement links TRBV10-3 to TRBJ1-2; the D gene is possibly TRBD1 (5 bases). Germline CDR1 is ENHRY and CDR2 is SYGVKD. V was pared by 0 bases and J by 4 bases, with 15 bases between. CDR3 size: 16 residues. The CDR3 nucleotides read TGTGCCATCAGTGAGTCGAGTAGTGGGGCGGGCTATGGCTACACCTTC. It is translated as CAISESSSGAGYGYTF.

This clone was detected only a few times. The chain combines TRBV29-1 with TRBJ1-1; D is possibly TRBD1 (5 bases). V was shortened by 4 bases and J by 1 base, with 13 bases between the two germline ends. Germline V gene sequence: CDR1 SQVTM, CDR2 ANQGSEA. CDR3 length: 14 amino acids. CDR3 protein: CSVVRTSGNTEAFF. The DNA for the CDR3 is TGCAGCGTTGTCCGGACATCAGGGAACACTGAAGCTTTCTTT.

Only a few counts were recorded for this clone. The rearrangement joins TRBV19 to TRBJ2-2; D is uncertain. In germline, CDR1 is LNHDA, CDR2 SQIVND (reference sequence). The CDR3 is 12 amino acids. V lost 5 bases, J lost 5 bases, and 6 bases lay in between. CDR3 coding DNA: TGTGCCAGTAGTTTTTTAACCGGGGAGCTGTTTTTT. This sequence encodes CASSFLTGELFF.

Only one count was recorded for this clone. The rearrangement joins TRBV9 to TRBJ1-2, with D unclear. From germline, CDR1 is SGDLS and CDR2 YYNGEE. Trimming took 0 bases from V and 8 from J, leaving 11 bases between them. The CDR3 runs 13 residues. CDR3 sequence (DNA): TGTGCCAGCAGCGTAGGGGAGGTTGGGGGCTACACCTTC. Amino acid sequence: CASSVGEVGGYTF.

This sequence joins TRBV7-8 and TRBJ1-4; D ambiguous. Germline CDR1 reads SGHVS; CDR2 reads FQNEAQ. The CDR3 is 15 residues long. Trimming left V 1 base short and J 7 bases short, with 13 bases between. The CDR3 nucleotides read TGTGCCAGCAGCTTAGGGCTAAATGTTGGTGAAAAACTGTTTTTT. It specifies CASSLGLNVGEKLFF.

V gene TRBV7-6 combines with J gene TRBJ2-3; 7 positions agree with TRBD1. J was trimmed by 2 bases and V by 1 base; bases with no gene match: 3. Germline CDR1 SGHVS, CDR2 FNYEAQ. The CDR3 contains 15 residues. The CDR3 protein is CASSLEGQITDTQYF. For the CDR3, the DNA is TGTGCCAGCAGCTTAGAGGGACAGATCACAGATACGCAGTATTTT. Using reference TRBV7-6 and TRBJ2-3 for the parts outside the CDR3, the full variable domain is GAGVSQSPRYKVTKRGQDVALRCDPISGHVSLYWYRQALGQGPEFLTYFNYEAQQDKSGLPNDRFSAERPEGSISTLTIQRTEQRDSAMYRCASSLEGQITDTQYFGPGTRLTVL.

This rearrangement joins TRBV12-3 or TRBV12-4 to TRBJ2-5; D assignment may be TRBD1 or TRBD2 (7 bases each). The CDR3 sequence is 13 residues long. V lost 6 bases and J lost 7, with 15 bases in between. The CDR3 bases are TGTGCCAGCAGCTTTGACAGGGAGGGGACCCAGTACTTC. Translating it yields CASSFDREGTQYF.

This clone is a singleton in its sample. The V call is TRBV6-5, the J call TRBJ1-6, with TRBD1 identical over 7 bases. CDR3 length: 14 amino acids. Germline CDR1 reads MNHEY; CDR2 reads SVGAGI. Unmatched junction bases numbered 5, after V lost 7 bases and J lost 5 bases. In DNA form, the CDR3 reads TGTGCCAGCACACCACAGGGGAATAATTCACCCCTCCACTTT. It codes for CASTPQGNNSPLHF.